This T cell receptor beta chain was captured in a study of blood T cell repertoires in COVID-19. Looking at the study overall: Donors in the United States, Italy and Spain gave samples during acute or convalescent COVID-19.

Using immunoSEQ multiplex PCR, the repertoire was profiled, and TCRdb retains in-frame clones only, with some absent. The profile shows 300,000 to 400,000 clones, 80% to 90% of them singletons. This clone was counted between two and nine times. This sequence was found in a woman in her 30s with COVID-19, enrolled during active disease. The sequencing input was peripheral blood.

CDR3 sequence: CASSFSSEKLFF. CDR3 nucleotide sequence: TGTGCCAGCAGCTTTTCCAGCGAGAAACTGTTTTTT. This chain connects TRBV7-9 to TRBJ1-4; D is uncertain. The germline V and J ends were trimmed by 3 bases and 11 bases, with 10 bases remaining between them. The CDR3 sequence is 12 residues long. Germline CDR1 SEHNR, CDR2 FQNEAQ (reference sequence). The full variable domain, completed using reference TRBV7-9 and TRBJ1-4, is DTGVSQNPRHKITKRGQNVTFRCDPISEHNRLYWYRQTLGQGPEFLTYFQNEAQLEKSRLLSDRFSAERPKGSFSTLEIQRTEQGDSAMYLCASSFSSEKLFFGSGTQLSVL.